This T cell receptor (beta chain) was identified in a study of cytotoxic CD8 clonotypes in ibrutinib-treated CLL (dated by TCRdb to the early 2020s). A note on the overall study: In this cohort, around 15 patients were treatment-naive and approximately 10 were relapsed/refractory, while fewer than 18 had unmutated IGHV. Every sample from remission and from progressive disease was obtained while the patients were still on ibrutinib. On average, each sample had 255,043 productive templates and almost 95,000 productive rearrangements. Cryopreserved peripheral blood mononuclear cells were collected before treatment, at response, and at either disease progression or sustained remission. Longitudinal samples were obtainable from 26 of the 86 participants in the trial. Partial responses were observed in 24 patients and complete responses in 2; after a median follow-up of roughly 62 months, remission was maintained in approximately 15 patients and progression was observed in roughly twelve. Response samples were obtained after a median of approximately 12 months of treatment, with a range of about 6 to 40 months. The paper as a whole reports these results and caveats: Sustained-remission and progressing patients did not have matched sampling times, and lymph node repertoires were not examined. Public clonotypes were rare and either shrank or stayed stable during treatment, and the rise in clonality at ibrutinib response reflected expansion of private clonotypes. At ibrutinib response clonality went up, during sustained remission it held steady, and at progression it dropped back toward baseline. Baseline clonality was found to be higher than that of age-matched healthy donors and was strongly correlated with circulating CD8+ T-cell counts.

Remarks on this clone: Its binding antigen is unknown. Within one base of it there is no much larger clone, and no base qualities were kept.

The label giving this sample's time point can be read as: 24 months on ibrutinib. For TCR beta library preparation, about 2 micrograms of genomic DNA was extracted from cryopreserved PBMCs. High-throughput TCR beta sequencing was performed on longitudinal blood samples from CLL patients receiving ibrutinib monotherapy. Patients were enrolled in a phase 2 open-label single-center ibrutinib monotherapy trial. V and J are trimmed by 0 bases and 5 bases, and the gene matches miss 6 bases of the junction. For CDR1 and CDR2, the germline V gene lists MGHRA and YSYEKL. The CDR3, from cysteine to phenylalanine, totals 16 residues. Only the CDR3 DNA is retained, 48 bases long and in frame from the first base. Each clonotype received, on average, around 10x coverage in deep resolution sequencing performed on a MiSeq, where the target depth lay between 1 in 1 million and 1 in 200,000 T cells. TCR beta libraries were generated with the immunoSEQ hsTCRB Kit. From the authors' description of their analysis: ImmunoSEQ Data Assistant and ImmunoSEQ Analyzer were used for data analysis, and V, D and J genes were assigned according to IMGT definitions. Clonality, which ranges from 0 to 1, was calculated by subtracting the normalized Shannon entropy of productive rearrangement frequencies from one. Public clonotype analysis was restricted to overrepresented clonotypes comprising at least 0.05% of each patient's repertoire. Roughly 13 age-matched healthy donor repertoires from immuneACCESS were used as controls for clonality. Drawn from immuneACCESS, this table holds only the in-frame rearrangements with V and J called that TCRdb kept. Clones are partly lost; checked studies trace under half to an unresolved V gene and leave the rest unexplained. The V and J calls and clone size were taken over from that table, and D and trimming were inferred from the DNA. Recorded for this sample are approximately 92,000 clones; more than 70% of them occurred a single time. Of the sample, approximately 23% falls within the top ten clones.

This receptor chain uses TRBV4-1 and TRBJ2-3, with 9 central nucleotides matching TRBD2. The sequencing here drew on PBMCs, taken after 24 months of ibrutinib treatment. This clonotype was obtained from a human donor with chronic lymphocytic leukemia. DNA sequence: TGCGCCAGCAGCCAAGAGGGGCGGGAGGGGAAAGATACGCAGTATTTT. This gives the protein CASSQEGREGKDTQYF.